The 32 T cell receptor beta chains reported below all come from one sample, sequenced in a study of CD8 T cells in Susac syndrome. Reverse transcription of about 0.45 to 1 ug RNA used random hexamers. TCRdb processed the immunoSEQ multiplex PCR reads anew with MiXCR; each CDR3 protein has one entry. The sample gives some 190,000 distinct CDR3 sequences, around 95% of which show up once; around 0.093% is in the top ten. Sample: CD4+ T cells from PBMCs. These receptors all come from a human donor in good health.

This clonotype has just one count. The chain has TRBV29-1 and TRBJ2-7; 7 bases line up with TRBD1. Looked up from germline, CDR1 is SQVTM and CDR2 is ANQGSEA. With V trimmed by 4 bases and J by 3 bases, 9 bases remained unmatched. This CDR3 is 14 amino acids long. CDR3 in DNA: TGCAGCGTTGCCAGGGACAGACCACTCTACGAGCAGTACTTC. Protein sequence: CSVARDRPLYEQYF.

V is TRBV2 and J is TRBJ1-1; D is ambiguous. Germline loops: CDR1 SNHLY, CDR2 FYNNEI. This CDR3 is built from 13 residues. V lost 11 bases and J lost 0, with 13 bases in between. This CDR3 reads CAADLGLNTEAFF. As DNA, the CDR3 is TGTGCCGCTGATCTAGGGTTGAACACTGAAGCTTTCTTT.

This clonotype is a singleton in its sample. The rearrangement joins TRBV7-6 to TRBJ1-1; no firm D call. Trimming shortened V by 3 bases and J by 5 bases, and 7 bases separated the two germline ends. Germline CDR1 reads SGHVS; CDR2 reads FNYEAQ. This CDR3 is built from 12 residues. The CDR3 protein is CASSLPETEAFF. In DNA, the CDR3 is TGTGCCAGCAGCTTGCCAGAAACTGAAGCTTTCTTT.

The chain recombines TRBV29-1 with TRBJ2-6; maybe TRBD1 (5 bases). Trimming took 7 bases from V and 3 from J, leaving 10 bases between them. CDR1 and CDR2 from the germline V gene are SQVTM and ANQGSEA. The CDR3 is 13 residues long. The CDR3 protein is CSAQGRGANVLTF. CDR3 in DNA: TGCAGCGCTCAGGGCCGTGGGGCCAACGTCCTGACTTTC.

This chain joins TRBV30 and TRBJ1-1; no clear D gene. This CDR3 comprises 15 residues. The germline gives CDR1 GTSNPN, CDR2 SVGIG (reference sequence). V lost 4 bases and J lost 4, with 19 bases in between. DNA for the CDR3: TGTGCCTGGACTGGTGAGGAAGGAGGAGGCACTGAAGCTTTCTTT. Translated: CAWTGEEGGGTEAFF.

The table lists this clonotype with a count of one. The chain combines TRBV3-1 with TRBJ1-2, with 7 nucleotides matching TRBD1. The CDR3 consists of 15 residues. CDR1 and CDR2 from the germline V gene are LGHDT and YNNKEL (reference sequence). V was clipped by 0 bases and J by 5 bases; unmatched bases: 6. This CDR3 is CASSQDSKGQYGYTF. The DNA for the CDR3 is TGTGCCAGCAGCCAAGATAGCAAGGGACAGTATGGCTACACCTTC. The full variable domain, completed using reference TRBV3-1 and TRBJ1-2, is DTAVSQTPKYLVTQMGNDKSIKCEQNLGHDTMYWYKQDSKKFLKIMFSYNNKELIINETVPNRFSPKSPDKAHLNLHINSLELGDSAVYFCASSQDSKGQYGYTFGSGTRLTVV.

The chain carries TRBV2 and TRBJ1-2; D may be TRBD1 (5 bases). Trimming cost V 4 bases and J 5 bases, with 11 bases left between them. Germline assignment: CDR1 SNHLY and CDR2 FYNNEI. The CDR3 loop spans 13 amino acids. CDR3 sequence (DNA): TGTGCCAGCAGTGCAGAGGGGAATTATGGCTACACCTTC. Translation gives CASSAEGNYGYTF.

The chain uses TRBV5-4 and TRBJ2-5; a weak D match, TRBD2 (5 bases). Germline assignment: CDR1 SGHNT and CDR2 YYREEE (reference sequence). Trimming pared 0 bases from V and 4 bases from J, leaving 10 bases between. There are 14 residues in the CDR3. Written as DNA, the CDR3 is TGTGCCAGCAGCTTGGTATCCGGAGGAGAGACCCAGTACTTC. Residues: CASSLVSGGETQYF.

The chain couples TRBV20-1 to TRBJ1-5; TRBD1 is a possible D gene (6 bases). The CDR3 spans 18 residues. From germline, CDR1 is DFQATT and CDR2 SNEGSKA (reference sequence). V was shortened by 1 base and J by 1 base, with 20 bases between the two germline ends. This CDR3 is CSARGGRGTLSSNQPQHF. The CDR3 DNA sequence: TGCAGTGCTAGAGGGGGACGAGGGACACTTTCGAGCAATCAGCCCCAGCATTTT.

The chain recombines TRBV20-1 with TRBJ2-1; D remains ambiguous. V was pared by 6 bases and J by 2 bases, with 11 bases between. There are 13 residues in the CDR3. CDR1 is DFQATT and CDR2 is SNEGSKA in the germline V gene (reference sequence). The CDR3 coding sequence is TGCAGTGCGAAGGGTGGGGCCTACAATGAGCAGTTCTTC. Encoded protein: CSAKGGAYNEQFF.

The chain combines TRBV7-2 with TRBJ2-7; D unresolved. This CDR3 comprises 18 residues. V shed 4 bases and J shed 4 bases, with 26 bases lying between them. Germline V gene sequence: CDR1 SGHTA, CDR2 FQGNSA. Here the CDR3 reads CASSSTKQDSGPLYEQYF. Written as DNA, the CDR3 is TGTGCCAGCAGCTCTACGAAGCAGGATAGTGGCCCCCTTTACGAGCAGTACTTC. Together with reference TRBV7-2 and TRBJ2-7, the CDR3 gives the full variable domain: GAGVSQSPSNKVTEKGKDVELRCDPISGHTALYWYRQSLGQGLEFLIYFQGNSAPDKSGLPSDRFSAERTGGSVSTLTIQRTQQEDSAVYLCASSSTKQDSGPLYEQYFGPGTRLTVT.

Written as DNA, the CDR3 is TGCAGCGGGAAACTAGCGGGACAGTACAATGAGCAGTTCTTC. This encodes CSGKLAGQYNEQFF. This chain connects TRBV29-1 to TRBJ2-1; 10 bases align to TRBD2. V lost 7 bases and J lost 4; bases outside the gene matches: 7. The CDR3 contains 14 residues. Germline V gene lookup returns CDR1 SQVTM and CDR2 ANQGSEA.

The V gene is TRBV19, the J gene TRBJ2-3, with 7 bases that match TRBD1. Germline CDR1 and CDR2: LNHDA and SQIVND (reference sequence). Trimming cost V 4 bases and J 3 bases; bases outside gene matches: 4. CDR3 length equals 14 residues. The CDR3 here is CASSSLQGTDTQYF. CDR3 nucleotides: TGTGCCAGTAGTAGCCTACAGGGGACAGATACGCAGTATTTT.

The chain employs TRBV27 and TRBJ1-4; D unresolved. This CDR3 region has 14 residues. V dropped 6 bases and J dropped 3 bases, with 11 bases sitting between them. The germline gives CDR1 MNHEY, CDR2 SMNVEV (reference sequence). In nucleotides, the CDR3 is TGTGCCAGCAGCACGGCCCAGTCTAATGAAAAACTGTTTTTT. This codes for CASSTAQSNEKLFF.

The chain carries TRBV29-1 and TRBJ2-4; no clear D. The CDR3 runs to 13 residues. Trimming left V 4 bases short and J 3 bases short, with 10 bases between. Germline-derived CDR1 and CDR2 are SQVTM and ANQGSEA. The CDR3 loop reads CSVALNLKNIQYF. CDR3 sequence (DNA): TGCAGCGTTGCCTTAAACCTCAAAAACATTCAGTACTTC.

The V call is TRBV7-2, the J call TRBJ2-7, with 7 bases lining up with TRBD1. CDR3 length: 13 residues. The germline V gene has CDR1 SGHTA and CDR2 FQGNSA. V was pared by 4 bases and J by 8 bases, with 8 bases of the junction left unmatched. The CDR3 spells CASSSTDRTKQYF. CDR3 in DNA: TGTGCCAGCAGCTCCACGGACAGGACAAAGCAGTACTTC.

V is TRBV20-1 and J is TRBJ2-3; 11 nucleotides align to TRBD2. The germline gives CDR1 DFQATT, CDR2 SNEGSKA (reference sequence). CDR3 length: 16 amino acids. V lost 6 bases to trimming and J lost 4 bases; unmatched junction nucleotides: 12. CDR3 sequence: CSAAGTSGAMPDTQYF. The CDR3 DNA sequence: TGCAGTGCAGCCGGGACTAGCGGCGCCATGCCAGATACGCAGTATTTT.

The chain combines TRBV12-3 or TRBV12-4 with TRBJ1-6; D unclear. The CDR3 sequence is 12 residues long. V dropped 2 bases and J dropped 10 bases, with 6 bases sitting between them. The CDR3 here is CASSLRPSPLHF. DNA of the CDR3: TGTGCCAGCAGTTTAAGGCCCTCACCCCTCCACTTT.

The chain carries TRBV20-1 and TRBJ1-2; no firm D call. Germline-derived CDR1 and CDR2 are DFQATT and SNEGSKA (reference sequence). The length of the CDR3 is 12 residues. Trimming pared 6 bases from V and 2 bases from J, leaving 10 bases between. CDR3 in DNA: TGCAGTGCCATCCCCGCGAACTATGGCTACACCTTC. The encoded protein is CSAIPANYGYTF.

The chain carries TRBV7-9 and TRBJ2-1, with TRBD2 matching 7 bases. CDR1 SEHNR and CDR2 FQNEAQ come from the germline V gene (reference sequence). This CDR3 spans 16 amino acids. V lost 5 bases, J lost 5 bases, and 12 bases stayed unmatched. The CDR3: CASSPAGGGGDNEQFF. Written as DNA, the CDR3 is TGTGCCAGCAGCCCGGCCGGCGGCGGGGGAGACAATGAGCAGTTCTTC.

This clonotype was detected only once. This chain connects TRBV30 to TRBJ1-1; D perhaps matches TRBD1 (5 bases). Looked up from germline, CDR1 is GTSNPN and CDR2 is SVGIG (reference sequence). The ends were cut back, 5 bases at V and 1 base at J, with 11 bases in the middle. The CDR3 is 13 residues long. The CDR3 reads CAWVDSPNTEAFF. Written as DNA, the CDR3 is TGTGCCTGGGTAGACAGCCCGAACACTGAAGCTTTCTTT.

CDR3 sequence: CASSSSTGIEQYF. DNA of the CDR3: TGTGCCAGCAGTTCCTCGACAGGGATCGAGCAGTACTTC. The chain couples TRBV27 to TRBJ2-7, with TRBD1 matching 7 bases. The CDR3 runs 13 residues. The germline V gene has CDR1 MNHEY and CDR2 SMNVEV (reference sequence). V trimming: 4 bases; J trimming: 6 bases; junction bases outside the gene matches: 6.

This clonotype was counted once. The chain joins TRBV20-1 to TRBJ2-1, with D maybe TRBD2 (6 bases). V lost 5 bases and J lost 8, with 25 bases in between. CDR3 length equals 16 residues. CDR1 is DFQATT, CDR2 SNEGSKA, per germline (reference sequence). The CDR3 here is CSAGDSDGGAGDEQFF. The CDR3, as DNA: TGCAGTGCTGGCGACTCAGATGGCGGGGCCGGAGATGAGCAGTTCTTC.

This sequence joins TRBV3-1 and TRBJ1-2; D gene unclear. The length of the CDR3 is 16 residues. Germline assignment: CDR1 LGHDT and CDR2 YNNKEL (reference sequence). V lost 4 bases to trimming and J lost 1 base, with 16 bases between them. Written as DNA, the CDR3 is TGTGCCAGCAGCCGAAGCACCAGACCGCTTAACTATGGCTACACCTTC. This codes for CASSRSTRPLNYGYTF.

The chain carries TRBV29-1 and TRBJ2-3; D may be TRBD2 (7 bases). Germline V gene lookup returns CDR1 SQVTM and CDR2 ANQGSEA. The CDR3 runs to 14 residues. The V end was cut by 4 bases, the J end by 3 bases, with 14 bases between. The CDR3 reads CSVGGGAETDTQYF. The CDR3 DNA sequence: TGCAGCGTTGGTGGGGGGGCAGAAACAGATACGCAGTATTTT.

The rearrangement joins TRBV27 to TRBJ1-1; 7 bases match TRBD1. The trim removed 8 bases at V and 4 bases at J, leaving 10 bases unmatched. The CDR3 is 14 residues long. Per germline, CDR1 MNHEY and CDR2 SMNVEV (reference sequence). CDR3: CASLSRGPITEAFF. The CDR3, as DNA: TGTGCCAGCCTATCGAGGGGGCCAATCACTGAAGCTTTCTTT.

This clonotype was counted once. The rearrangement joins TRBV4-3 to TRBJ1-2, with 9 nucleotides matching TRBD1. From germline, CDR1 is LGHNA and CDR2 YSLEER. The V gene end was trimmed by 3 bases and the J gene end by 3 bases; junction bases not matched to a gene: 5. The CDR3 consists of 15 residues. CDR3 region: CASSQEWDRDYGYTF. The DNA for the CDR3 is TGCGCCAGCAGCCAGGAGTGGGACAGGGACTATGGCTACACCTTC.

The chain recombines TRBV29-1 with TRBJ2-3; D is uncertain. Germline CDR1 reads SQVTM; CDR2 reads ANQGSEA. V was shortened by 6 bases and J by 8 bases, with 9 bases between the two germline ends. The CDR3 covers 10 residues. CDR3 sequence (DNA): TGCAGCGTAGGCCCGGGTACGCAGTATTTT. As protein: CSVGPGTQYF.

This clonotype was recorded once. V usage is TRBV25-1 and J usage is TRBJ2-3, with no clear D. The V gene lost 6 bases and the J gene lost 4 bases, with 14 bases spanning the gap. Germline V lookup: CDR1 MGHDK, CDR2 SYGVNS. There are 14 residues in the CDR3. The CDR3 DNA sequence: TGTGCCAGCAGGGCCCTCCTGGGCCCAGATACGCAGTATTTT. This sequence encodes CASRALLGPDTQYF.

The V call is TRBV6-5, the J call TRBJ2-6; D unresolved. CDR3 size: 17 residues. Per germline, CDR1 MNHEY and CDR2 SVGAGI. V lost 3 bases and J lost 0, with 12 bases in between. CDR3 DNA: TGTGCCAGCAGTTATCGTATGAGCCTCTCTGGGGCCAACGTCCTGACTTTC. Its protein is CASSYRMSLSGANVLTF.

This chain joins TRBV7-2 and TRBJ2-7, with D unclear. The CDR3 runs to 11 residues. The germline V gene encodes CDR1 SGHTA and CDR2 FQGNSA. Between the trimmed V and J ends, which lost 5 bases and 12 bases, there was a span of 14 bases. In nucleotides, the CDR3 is TGTGCCAGCAGCGTACAGACCCGGCGGTACTTC. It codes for CASSVQTRRYF.

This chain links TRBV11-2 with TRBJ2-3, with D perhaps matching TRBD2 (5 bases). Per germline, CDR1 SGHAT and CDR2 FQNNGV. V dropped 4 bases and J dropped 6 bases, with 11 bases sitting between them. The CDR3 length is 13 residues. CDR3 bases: TGTGCCAGCAGCTGGACTCGTACCGATACGCAGTATTTT. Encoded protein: CASSWTRTDTQYF.